A selection of T cell receptor beta chains follows, all from one sample in a study of T-cell reconstitution after alpha-beta-depleted transplantation in children. TCRdb re-called the PCR reads through MiXCR, storing one row per CDR3 protein. This table holds about 540,000 distinct CDR3 sequences, around 20% found once. The source was PBMCs from the stem cell graft donor, collected from the stem cell graft. The source is a human donor who donated a stem cell graft to a child with acute lymphoblastic leukemia. The CDR3 runs from the conserved cysteine through the conserved F or W. Fields, in order: D gene, V gene, J gene, clone size, CDR3 DNA, CDR3 protein. D genes are given only for firm matches. Clone size is not always given. Where it is, it says once, few, many or a class for expanded clones.

NA,TRBV3-1,TRBJ1-2,NA,TGTGCCAGCAGCCGCACCGGGGGGGTCTATGGCTACACCTTC,CASSRTGGVYGYTF
NA,TRBV4-2,TRBJ2-1,few,TGTGCCAGCAGCCTTGGAGACCTCGGGTACAATGAGCAGTTCTTC,CASSLGDLGYNEQFF
NA,TRBV15,TRBJ1-1,few,TGTGCCACCAGCCCCGTAATTCGAGCAGCGGACACTGAAGCTTTCTTT,CATSPVIRAADTEAFF
NA,TRBV6-5,TRBJ1-4,few,TGTGCCAGCAGTTACTCCCAGAGTCGCAATGAAAAACTGTTTTTT,CASSYSQSRNEKLFF
NA,TRBV29-1,TRBJ1-2,few,TGCAGCGTCACCGGAGGCAGCACCTCTGTGGGCGGCTACACCTTC,CSVTGGSTSVGGYTF
NA,TRBV19,TRBJ1-5,NA,TGTGCCAGTAGTGCACGAGATTGGGGCGGCAATCAGCCCCAGCATTTT,CASSARDWGGNQPQHF
TRBD2,TRBV11-2,TRBJ2-6,few,TGTGCCAGCAGCTTAGGACTAGCGGGAGCCTCTGGGGCCAACGTCCTGACTTTC,CASSLGLAGASGANVLTF
NA,TRBV12-3/TRBV12-4,TRBJ2-5,few,TGTGCCAGCAGTTCATCCGGGACCCACGAACAGTACTTC,CASSSSGTHEQYF
TRBD2,TRBV20-1,TRBJ2-1,NA,TGCAGTGCTAGAAGTCGGCTAGCGGGAGCCAGGAATGAGCAGTTCTTC,CSARSRLAGARNEQFF
NA,TRBV20-1,TRBJ2-1,NA,TGCAGTGCTAGAGATGGTATGCGAACCGGGAGTTTCGACAATGAGCAGTTCTTC,CSARDGMRTGSFDNEQFF
NA,TRBV18,TRBJ2-7,NA,TGTGCCAGCTCAAAGACAGCTGATACCTACGAGCAGTACTTC,CASSKTADTYEQYF
NA,TRBV9,TRBJ2-5,many,TGTGCCAGCAGCGTAGGGTCACGAGGGGGGTTTGAGACCCAGTACTTC,CASSVGSRGGFETQYF
TRBD1,TRBV12-3/TRBV12-4,TRBJ2-3,NA,TGTGCCAGCAGTGGAAGAGGACAGGGGCTGGAACTAGCGTCCGATACGCAGTATTTT,CASSGRGQGLELASDTQYF
TRBD2,TRBV20-1,TRBJ2-7,many,TGCAGTGCCGGCGGGAGGGCCGTCATGTACGAGCAGTACTTC,CSAGGRAVMYEQYF
TRBD2,TRBV9,TRBJ2-1,few,TGTGCCAGCAGCGCTGGAGGGGCTAGCGGTTATAATGAGCAGTTCTTC,CASSAGGASGYNEQFF
TRBD1,TRBV20-1,TRBJ1-5,few,TGCAGTGCTAGAGCCGGGACAGGGCTTTCAGGGCGCTATCAGCCCCAGCATTTT,CSARAGTGLSGRYQPQHF
NA,TRBV6-4,TRBJ2-3,few,TGTGCCAGCAGTGACGTGGCAGGGGCGGATACGCAGTATTTT,CASSDVAGADTQYF
NA,TRBV9,TRBJ2-7,NA,TGTGCCAGCAGCGCCCACGGGGGCAGCTCCTACGAGCAGTACTTC,CASSAHGGSSYEQYF
TRBD1,TRBV29-1,TRBJ1-5,few,TGCAGCGCTTCTCGGGACAGAAATCAGCCCCAGCATTTT,CSASRDRNQPQHF
TRBD1,TRBV12-3/TRBV12-4,TRBJ2-2,few,TGTGCCAGCAACAAACAGGGGCCCAACACCGGGGAGCTGTTTTTT,CASNKQGPNTGELFF
NA,TRBV5-1,TRBJ1-5,NA,TGCGCCAGCAGTTTGGGACATAATAGCAATCCGCCCCAGCATTTT,CASSLGHNSNPPQHF
NA,TRBV6-6,TRBJ1-1,NA,TGTGCCAGCCTCTTCGCGGCTGAAGCTTTCTTT,CASLFAAEAFF
NA,TRBV28,TRBJ2-7,NA,TGTGCCAGCAGTTTAAGCAGTTCCTACTACGAGCAGTACTTC,CASSLSSSYYEQYF
NA,TRBV12-3/TRBV12-4,TRBJ1-2,few,TGTGCCAGCAGTTTATCCTCCCGGGGTCCGGGAGGCTACACCTTC,CASSLSSRGPGGYTF
NA,TRBV5-1,TRBJ2-7,few,TGCGCCAGCAGCCCCCATTTTTCCACAGTGAAAAGGGACTTTTACGAGCAGTACTTC,CASSPHFSTVKRDFYEQYF
NA,TRBV25-1,TRBJ2-5,few,TGTGCCAGCCACGGACAGAGCCAAGAGACCCAGTACTTC,CASHGQSQETQYF
NA,TRBV11-1,TRBJ2-1,NA,TGTGCCAGCAGCTTAAGCCCCCTCTGGTTCAGCCGCCACAATGAGCAGTTCTTC,CASSLSPLWFSRHNEQFF
TRBD2,TRBV27,TRBJ2-5,few,TGTGCCAGCAGTTGGGGATGGGGACTAGCGGGACAAGAGACCCAGTACTTC,CASSWGWGLAGQETQYF
TRBD2,TRBV3-1,TRBJ2-3,NA,TGTGCCAGCAGCGCAGAACTAGCGGGAGGGCCGGCAGATACGCAGTATTTT,CASSAELAGGPADTQYF
TRBD1,TRBV27,TRBJ2-2,NA,TGTGCCAGCACCTCAGGGGGCAACACCGGGGAGCTGTTTTTT,CASTSGGNTGELFF
TRBD2,TRBV20-1,TRBJ2-1,many,TGCAGTGCCTTCCAGCGGGGGGGCTACAATGAGCAGTTCTTC,CSAFQRGGYNEQFF
NA,TRBV20-1,TRBJ1-2,few,TGCAGTGCCACCGGGACAAACTATGGCTACACCTTC,CSATGTNYGYTF
NA,TRBV12-3/TRBV12-4,TRBJ1-1,NA,TGTGCCAGCAGTTCACTAACGACAGGAAACACTGAAGCTTTCTTT,CASSSLTTGNTEAFF
NA,TRBV20-1,TRBJ2-7,few,TGCAGTGCCTACGGGTCTGTAGCACCCAACGAGCAGTACTTC,CSAYGSVAPNEQYF
NA,TRBV15,TRBJ1-1,NA,TGTGCCACCAGTAACCTACGGGGTATCGCTGAAGCTTTCTTT,CATSNLRGIAEAFF
NA,TRBV29-1,TRBJ1-2,few,TGCAGCGTTGTGGACAGCTATGGCTACACCTTC,CSVVDSYGYTF
NA,TRBV29-1,TRBJ2-7,NA,TGCAGCGTTCCGGGCCCTAATCGCTACGAGCAGTACTTC,CSVPGPNRYEQYF